This record covers a single TCR beta chain. CDR1 is SGHTA and CDR2 is FQGNSA in the germline V gene. V lost 1 base and J lost 4; bases outside the gene matches: 4. The CDR3 is 15 amino acids. The sample originates from a study of cytomegalovirus exposure and HLA in healthy donors. The study ran its PCR with 60 Vbeta and 13 Jbeta primers. Profiled with immunoSEQ multiplex PCR; TCRdb holds only in-frame clones, not every one. Of some 150,000 clones listed, 71% were seen once; the top ten hold approximately 3%. The chain carries TRBV7-2 and TRBJ2-1, with 7 bases matching TRBD2. The sequence was collected from a woman aged 25 to 45 in good health and CMV-seronegative. Sequenced sample: PBMCs. CDR3 sequence (DNA): TGTGCCAGCAGCTTAGGGGAGGGAGGTTACAATGAGCAGTTCTTC. Translation: CASSLGEGGYNEQFF.